Below, 4 T cell receptor beta chains from the same sample are listed, as sequenced in a study of T cells after yellow fever vaccination. One entry per CDR3 protein results from TCRdb running MiXCR on the 5' RACE reads. In the table there are some 300,000 distinct CDR3 sequences, roughly 8.6% of which are singletons. This specimen consisted of PBMCs, obtained approximately 47 days after the first yellow fever vaccination. These receptors originate from a man between 18 and 35 years old who received the YFV17D yellow fever vaccine.

This clonotype was counted between two and nine times. The J gene is TRBJ2-5, the V gene TRBV11-1; 7 bases match TRBD2. Looked up from germline, CDR1 is SGHAT and CDR2 is FQDESV (reference sequence). This CDR3 has 15 residues. The ends lost 5 bases at V and 6 bases at J; junction bases unmatched: 12. CDR3 nucleotide sequence: TGTGCCAGCAGCCCGGGGGACTACCGAGGGAAGACCCAGTACTTC. Amino acids: CASSPGDYRGKTQYF.

In this sample, this clonotype turned up many times. The rearrangement uses TRBV5-1 and TRBJ2-1; D possibly corresponds to TRBD2 (7 bases). Germline CDR1 and CDR2: SGHRS and YFSETQ. The CDR3 consists of 15 residues. Trimming took off 3 bases at V and 2 bases at J, with 12 bases between the two ends. CDR3 coding DNA: TGCGCCAGCAGCTGGGGGGCGGGGGCCTACAATGAGCAGTTCTTC. This gives the protein CASSWGAGAYNEQFF.

This clonotype was observed a few times. The chain employs TRBV7-8 and TRBJ1-1; D gene ambiguous. V gave up 5 bases and J gave up 0 bases, with 13 bases separating them. Germline CDR1 is SGHVS and CDR2 is FQNEAQ. The CDR3 has 15 amino acids. This CDR3 is CASSPRRLVNTEAFF. CDR3 sequence (DNA): TGTGCCAGCAGCCCGAGGAGGCTAGTGAACACTGAAGCTTTCTTT.

This clonotype showed up just a few times. The V call is TRBV4-1, the J call TRBJ2-2; 9 bases line up with TRBD1. CDR3 length equals 15 residues. The V gene end was trimmed by 4 bases and the J gene end by 4 bases; junction bases not matched to a gene: 4. In germline, CDR1 is MGHRA, CDR2 YSYEKL. The CDR3 reads CASSRGQGTTGELFF. CDR3 nucleotide sequence: TGCGCCAGCAGCCGCGGACAGGGGACCACCGGGGAGCTGTTTTTT.